These T cell receptor beta chains were read from a single sample in a study of cytomegalovirus exposure and HLA in healthy donors. Repertoires were generated with immunoSEQ multiplex PCR, while TCRdb's copy carries only in-frame clones and drops some. The sample includes over 150,000 clones, around 65% of them seen just once. What was sequenced was PBMCs. These receptors originate from a woman aged 40-49 years in good health and CMV-seropositive. Each CDR3 is given with its conserved first and last residue. Each record gives: V gene, D gene, clone size, J gene, CDR3 DNA, CDR3 protein. D genes are given only for firm matches. Clone size is given for some rows only: seen once, a few or many times, or a class if the clone is expanded.

V: TRBV7-3; D: TRBD2; size: -; J: TRBJ2-1; DNA: TGTGCCAGCAGCTTAAACGCAGCGGGGGTGGGCTACAATGAGCAGTTCTTC; CDR3: CASSLNAAGVGYNEQFF
V: TRBV6-1; D: -; size: -; J: TRBJ1-2; DNA: TGTGCCAGCTTTTCAAACTATGGCTACACCTTC; CDR3: CASFSNYGYTF
V: TRBV7-2; D: -; size: few; J: TRBJ1-2; DNA: TGTGCCAGCAGCTTAGGAAGCCTCCTCGGGGGCTACACCTTC; CDR3: CASSLGSLLGGYTF
V: TRBV5-4; D: TRBD2; size: -; J: TRBJ2-7; DNA: TGTGCCAGCAGCGCGGGGGAACCCTACGAGCAGTACTTC; CDR3: CASSAGEPYEQYF
V: TRBV5-6; D: TRBD1; size: -; J: TRBJ2-1; DNA: TGTGCCAGCAGTTCCCAGGGGGCGGTCAATGAGCAGTTCTTC; CDR3: CASSSQGAVNEQFF
V: TRBV13; D: TRBD2; size: -; J: TRBJ2-7; DNA: TGTGCCAGCAGCCAAGCGGGGGGGCCTATTTACGAGCAGTACTTC; CDR3: CASSQAGGPIYEQYF
V: TRBV5-4; D: TRBD2; size: -; J: TRBJ2-7; DNA: TGTGCCAGCAGCCCAGGGACTAGCGGGAACTACGAGCAGTACTTC; CDR3: CASSPGTSGNYEQYF
V: TRBV6-5; D: -; size: -; J: TRBJ2-7; DNA: TGTGCCAGCAACAGTGCGTCCCGCCCCTACGAGCAGTACTTC; CDR3: CASNSASRPYEQYF
V: TRBV21-1; D: -; size: -; J: TRBJ2-7; DNA: TGTGCCAGCCTCGGGACTAGCGGGAGCAAACCCTCCTACGAGCAGTACTTC; CDR3: CASLGTSGSKPSYEQYF
V: TRBV7-8; D: TRBD1; size: -; J: TRBJ1-5; DNA: TGTGCCAGCAGCCCTAGACTTGGGACAGGGGAGATTAGCAATCAGCCCCAGCATTTT; CDR3: CASSPRLGTGEISNQPQHF
V: TRBV5-4; D: TRBD1; size: -; J: TRBJ2-2; DNA: TGTGCCAGCAGACTTACAGGGGGCCGGGGCGGGGAGCTGTTTTTT; CDR3: CASRLTGGRGGELFF
V: TRBV19; D: -; size: -; J: TRBJ2-3; DNA: TGTGCCAGTAAAAGGGAGTCGGGCACAGATACGCAGTATTTT; CDR3: CASKRESGTDTQYF
V: TRBV5-4; D: TRBD1; size: -; J: TRBJ1-2; DNA: TGTGCCAGCAGCCACAGACAGGGGACGATCGGCTACCCCTTC; CDR3: CASSHRQGTIGYPF
V: TRBV2; D: TRBD2; size: few; J: TRBJ2-5; DNA: TGTGCCAGCAGTGCCCAGCGGGAGGCCCTAGGTGAAAAGACCCAGTACTTC; CDR3: CASSAQREALGEKTQYF
V: TRBV28; D: -; size: -; J: TRBJ1-1; DNA: TGTGCCAGCAGTTTGGGGACATTGAACACTGAAGCTTTCTTT; CDR3: CASSLGTLNTEAFF
V: TRBV19; D: -; size: -; J: TRBJ1-1; DNA: TGTGCCAGTAGTAGAACAGGGAGCACTGAAGCTTTCTTT; CDR3: CASSRTGSTEAFF
V: TRBV28; D: TRBD2; size: -; J: TRBJ2-5; DNA: TGTGCCAGCAGCTTAGCGGGGGGGGCCGAGACCCAGTACTTC; CDR3: CASSLAGGAETQYF
V: TRBV7-8; D: TRBD2; size: -; J: TRBJ2-7; DNA: TGTGCCAGCAGCCTCCGGACTAGCGGGAGGGCCCTCCACGAGCAGTACTTC; CDR3: CASSLRTSGRALHEQYF
V: TRBV4-2; D: TRBD2; size: -; J: TRBJ2-2; DNA: TGTGCCAGCAGCGTTGGCGGGGGGAACACCGGGGAGCTGTTTTTT; CDR3: CASSVGGGNTGELFF
V: TRBV13; D: -; size: -; J: TRBJ1-6; DNA: TGTGCCAGCAGTGCGGGTGATGTAGGCTCACCCCTCCACTTT; CDR3: CASSAGDVGSPLHF
V: TRBV19; D: -; size: -; J: TRBJ2-3; DNA: TGTGCCAGTAGTGTGGGACTCAGCACAGATACGCAGTATTTT; CDR3: CASSVGLSTDTQYF
V: TRBV5-1; D: -; size: -; J: TRBJ1-3; DNA: TGCGCCAGCAGCTTGAATACAGGCTCTGGAAACACCATATATTTT; CDR3: CASSLNTGSGNTIYF
V: TRBV9; D: -; size: -; J: TRBJ2-7; DNA: TGTGCCAGCAGCCCTGCTATGACGGGAGACGAGCAGTACTTC; CDR3: CASSPAMTGDEQYF
V: TRBV18; D: -; size: once; J: TRBJ1-3; DNA: TGTGCCAGCTCAACGGTACAGGGATCGCCTGGAAACACCATATATTTT; CDR3: CASSTVQGSPGNTIYF
V: TRBV29-1; D: TRBD2; size: -; J: TRBJ2-1; DNA: TGCAGCGCGGTTAGCGGGAGCTCCTACAATGAACAGTTCTTC; CDR3: CSAVSGSSYNEQFF
V: TRBV7-9; D: TRBD1; size: -; J: TRBJ2-7; DNA: TGTGCCAGCAGCTTAGATGGGACAGGGGATGAGCAGTACTTC; CDR3: CASSLDGTGDEQYF
V: TRBV29-1; D: -; size: -; J: TRBJ1-3; DNA: TGCAGCGGATCGACTGCTGGTGGAAACACCATATATTTT; CDR3: CSGSTAGGNTIYF
V: TRBV7-6; D: TRBD2; size: -; J: TRBJ2-1; DNA: TGTGCCAGCAGCTTAAGACTAGCTGGGGATGAGCAGTTCTTC; CDR3: CASSLRLAGDEQFF
V: TRBV25-1; D: TRBD1; size: -; J: TRBJ1-1; DNA: TGTGCCAGCAGTGAATCGACAGGGGGCCTCACTGAAGCTTTCTTT; CDR3: CASSESTGGLTEAFF
V: TRBV2; D: -; size: -; J: TRBJ1-5; DNA: TGTGCCAGCAGGGAACGGGACAAAAAGGCTCAGCCCCAGCATTTT; CDR3: CASRERDKKAQPQHF
V: TRBV6-6; D: TRBD1; size: few; J: TRBJ2-5; DNA: TGTGCCAGCACTACAGGGGGGGAGACCCAGTACTTC; CDR3: CASTTGGETQYF
V: TRBV4-3; D: -; size: -; J: TRBJ2-1; DNA: TGCGCCAGCAGCCCCTCTCAGTACAATGAGCAGTTCTTC; CDR3: CASSPSQYNEQFF
V: TRBV19; D: -; size: -; J: TRBJ2-7; DNA: TGTGCCAGTAGTATCCAGGGGGGTCCCTACGAGCAGTACTTC; CDR3: CASSIQGGPYEQYF
V: TRBV7-2; D: -; size: -; J: TRBJ1-1; DNA: -; CDR3: CASSLAVGEGAVPF
V: TRBV10-1; D: TRBD2; size: few; J: TRBJ2-3; DNA: TGCGCCAGTTACCGGGACTACCTCCGAGATACGCAGTATTTT; CDR3: CASYRDYLRDTQYF
V: TRBV27; D: -; size: -; J: TRBJ1-4; DNA: TGTGCCAGCAGTTCAGGGGCTAATGAAAAACTGTTTTTT; CDR3: CASSSGANEKLFF
V: TRBV10-3; D: TRBD1; size: -; J: TRBJ2-1; DNA: TGTGCCATCAGTGAGAACTCTGGACAGGGAACATACAATGAGCAGTTCTTC; CDR3: CAISENSGQGTYNEQFF
V: TRBV27; D: TRBD1; size: -; J: TRBJ2-3; DNA: TGTGCCAGCAGTCAACCCGGACAGGCAAGCACAGATACGCAGTATTTT; CDR3: CASSQPGQASTDTQYF
V: TRBV28; D: TRBD1; size: -; J: TRBJ1-2; DNA: TGTGCCAGCCAACTCGGACAGGGGTATGGCTACACCTTC; CDR3: CASQLGQGYGYTF
V: TRBV4-3; D: TRBD1; size: once; J: TRBJ1-4; DNA: TGCGCCAGCAGCCAAGATCGGGGGACAGGGGATGAAAAACTGTTTTTT; CDR3: CASSQDRGTGDEKLFF